The sequence of this T cell receptor (beta chain) was determined in a study of early T cells in non-severe SARS-CoV-2 infection. Whole-study context: Bulk RNA isolated from unsorted whole blood underwent sequencing; chains were not paired. Overall study results and limits: There was a bias toward anti-spike CD8 responses in VDJdb matching, which missed private and CD4 specificities.

The library protocol tagged individual cDNA molecules with unique molecular identifiers. TCRdb itself ran the 5' RACE reads through MiXCR, one entry per CDR3 protein. The repertoire includes 20,000 to 25,000 distinct CDR3 sequences, 5% of them detected once, and roughly 4.3% sits in the top ten. A note on this clonotype: Its cognate antigen is unknown.

V dropped 5 bases and J dropped 5; count of bases not matched to a gene: 4. The CDR3 sequence is 13 residues long. The J gene is TRBJ1-1, the V gene TRBV12-3 or TRBV12-4; 8 bases are shared with TRBD1. The receptor's source is an adult who was a healthcare worker with PCR-confirmed SARS-CoV-2 infection or an uninfected control (not recorded which). The sequenced material came from whole blood. The CDR3 loop is CASSPGGRTEAFF. The CDR3 DNA is TGTGCCAGCAGTCCAGGGGGCCGGACTGAAGCTTTCTTT.